This T cell receptor beta chain originates from a study of blood T cell repertoires in COVID-19. Original data processing: How many nucleated cells were present was estimated from reference gene primer amplification. The protocol was immunoSEQ multiplex PCR, while the TCRdb copy is restricted to in-frame clones and leaves out a portion. V, J and clone size are taken as reported in that table, and D and trimming were inferred from the DNA itself. This sample has 75,000 to 100,000 clones, with about 83% found just once. This clone appeared a single time. The CDR3 length is 15 residues. The V gene end was trimmed by 6 bases and the J gene end by 5 bases; junction bases not matched to a gene: 9. Looked up from germline, CDR1 is SNHLY and CDR2 is FYNNEI.

This chain links TRBV2 with TRBJ2-3; TRBD1 agrees at 9 bases. The sequenced sample was peripheral blood. This clonotype was obtained from an elderly woman with acute or convalescent COVID-19. The CDR3 sequence: CASSADGQGKDTQYF. CDR3 in DNA: TGTGCCAGCAGCGCCGACGGACAGGGGAAAGATACGCAGTATTTT.